One sample yielded the 2 T cell receptor beta chains listed below, sequenced in a study of blood T cells in healthy people across ages. With a J-beta primer mix and a sample-barcoded 5' primer, a second PCR ran about 7 to 12 cycles. TCRdb recomputed calls from the 5' RACE reads with MiXCR, one row per CDR3 protein. This sample has more than 700,000 distinct CDR3 sequences, with less than 70% found just once. Sequenced sample: blood. These receptors originate from an older man in good health.

The rearrangement uses TRBV11-2 and TRBJ2-2; 8 nucleotides line up with TRBD2. Germline V lookup: CDR1 SGHAT, CDR2 FQNNGV. The trim removed 8 bases at V and 2 bases at J, leaving 7 bases unmatched. The CDR3 covers 15 residues. The CDR3 sequence is CASAEGTRNTGELFF. The CDR3 DNA is TGTGCCAGCGCCGAGGGGACTAGAAACACCGGGGAGCTGTTTTTT.

This clonotype was seen only a few times. The genes are TRBV11-2 and TRBJ2-5; 11 bases map to TRBD2. J gave up 3 bases and V 6 bases, and 6 bases lay outside the gene matches. Germline CDR1 reads SGHAT; CDR2 reads FQNNGV. CDR3 length: 15 amino acids. The DNA for the CDR3 is TGTGCCAGCAGGAAGGGACTAGCGGTAAAAGAGACCCAGTACTTC. It is translated as CASRKGLAVKETQYF. Supplemented by reference TRBV11-2 and TRBJ2-5, the full variable domain reads EAGVAQSPRYKIIEKRQSVAFWCNPISGHATLYWYQQILGQGPKLLIQFQNNGVVDDSQLPKDRFSAERLKGVDSTLKIQPAKLEDSAVYLCASRKGLAVKETQYFGPGTRLLVL.